Presented here are 25 T cell receptor beta chains from one specimen sequenced in a study of blood T cell repertoires in COVID-19. Profiling relied on immunoSEQ multiplex PCR, and the TCRdb table lists in-frame clones only, not all of them. The table has about 94,000 clones, 75% to 85% seen once. The material sequenced was peripheral blood. All receptors come from a human donor in a cohort sampled during active COVID-19.

J is TRBJ1-1 and V is TRBV5-4; 9 bases line up with TRBD1. V shed 4 bases, J shed 3 bases, and the junction held 4 bases outside the gene matches. Germline V gives CDR1 SGHNT, CDR2 YYREEE (reference sequence). The CDR3 runs 14 residues. The DNA of the CDR3 is TGTGCCAGCAGCCCCCGGGACAGGGACACTGAAGCTTTCTTT. It specifies CASSPRDRDTEAFF. The full variable domain, its missing parts supplied by reference TRBV5-4 and TRBJ1-1, is ETGVTQSPTHLIKTRGQQVTLRCSSQSGHNTVSWYQQALGQGPQFIFQYYREEENGRGNFPPRFSGLQFPNYSSELNVNALELDDSALYLCASSPRDRDTEAFFGQGTRLTVV.

V gene TRBV5-4 combines with J gene TRBJ2-5; tentatively, D is TRBD2 (6 bases). Germline CDR1 reads SGHNT; CDR2 reads YYREEE (reference sequence). The CDR3 loop spans 14 amino acids. V was cut by 0 bases and J by 2 bases, with 8 bases left in between. The CDR3, as DNA: TGTGCCAGCAGCTTGGGGGACTCACAAGAGACCCAGTACTTC. Protein: CASSLGDSQETQYF.

This chain links TRBV11-2 with TRBJ2-7; tentatively, D is TRBD1 (6 bases). The V and J ends lost 3 bases and 6 bases respectively, with 12 bases between them. CDR1 is SGHAT, CDR2 FQNNGV, per germline. This CDR3 comprises 13 residues. In nucleotides, the CDR3 is TGTGCCAGCAGCTTGAGTACAGGGACCGAGCAGTACTTC. Translating gives CASSLSTGTEQYF.

This clone came up a few times. The chain has TRBV11-2 and TRBJ1-5, with unresolved D. This CDR3 has 15 residues. Trimming took 0 bases from V and 7 from J, leaving 13 bases between them. From germline, CDR1 is SGHAT and CDR2 FQNNGV. The CDR3 coding sequence is TGTGCCAGCAGCTTAGATTATGGCAGCGGGCAGCCCCAGCATTTT. Amino acid sequence: CASSLDYGSGQPQHF.

This chain uses TRBV12-3 or TRBV12-4 with TRBJ1-5; possibly TRBD1 for D (5 bases). CDR3 length: 12 residues. The ends were cut back, 8 bases at V and 5 bases at J, with 10 bases in the middle. CDR3 in DNA: TGTGCCAGCTGTAAAGGGGATCAGCCCCAGCATTTT. Amino acid sequence: CASCKGDQPQHF.

The DNA of the CDR3 is TGTGCCAGCAGCCAAGCCCCCCAAACCTACGAGCAGTACTTC. As protein: CASSQAPQTYEQYF. The rearrangement uses TRBV3-1 (or the pseudogene TRBV3-2) and TRBJ2-7; D remains ambiguous. The V end lost 1 base, the J end lost 2 bases, and 9 bases lay between the germline ends. CDR1 and CDR2 (germline): LGHDT, YNNKEL (reference sequence). The CDR3 is 14 residues long.

This rearrangement joins TRBV6-6 to TRBJ1-2, with no clear D. This CDR3 comprises 14 residues. Germline V gene data show CDR1 as MNHNY and CDR2 as SVGAGI (reference sequence). Trimming left V 0 bases short and J 2 bases short, with 7 bases between. The CDR3 coding sequence is TGTGCCAGCAGTTACTCAACACAGAACTATGGCTACACCTTC. Translating it yields CASSYSTQNYGYTF.

The chain uses TRBV28 and TRBJ1-5, with D possibly matching TRBD1 (6 bases). The CDR3 is 15 residues long. Trimming removed 2 bases at V and 7 bases at J, with 15 bases between. Germline CDR1 MDHEN, CDR2 SYDVKM. This CDR3 is CASSLVGARRQPQHF. In nucleotides, the CDR3 is TGTGCCAGCAGTTTAGTGGGGGCCCGTAGGCAGCCCCAGCATTTT.

The chain is built from TRBV5-5 and TRBJ2-7; D unresolved. This CDR3 is 12 amino acids long. Germline CDR1 is SGHKS and CDR2 is YYEKEE (reference sequence). Trimming shortened V by 0 bases and J by 1 base, and 2 bases separated the two germline ends. The CDR3 spells CASSLASYEQYF. The CDR3 nucleotides read TGTGCCAGCAGCTTGGCTTCCTACGAGCAGTACTTC.

The rearrangement joins TRBV7-2 to TRBJ2-5, with 11 bases identical to TRBD2. This CDR3 is 16 amino acids long. The V segment lost 2 bases and the J segment 2 bases; nucleotides outside the gene matches: 4. In germline, CDR1 is SGHTA, CDR2 FQGNSA. The CDR3 is CASSLLAGGGQETQYF. The CDR3 DNA is TGTGCCAGCAGCTTACTAGCGGGAGGTGGTCAAGAGACCCAGTACTTC.

V gene TRBV10-3 combines with J gene TRBJ2-7, with 9 nucleotides matching TRBD1. The CDR3 length is 17 residues. Germline V gene sequence: CDR1 ENHRY, CDR2 SYGVKD. V gave up 3 bases and J gave up 0 bases; unmatched junction bases: 9. The CDR3 loop is CAISERLGDRVSYEQYF. The CDR3 region has the DNA TGTGCCATCAGTGAAAGATTAGGGGACAGGGTCTCCTACGAGCAGTACTTC.

As regards this clone: This specimen includes other DNA sequences encoding the same CDR3. The chain recombines TRBV28 with TRBJ2-1, with D perhaps TRBD1 (7 bases). Trimming removed 4 bases from V and 6 bases from J, with 16 bases in between. CDR1 is MDHEN, CDR2 SYDVKM, per germline. The CDR3 contains 15 residues. The CDR3 DNA reads as TGTGCCAGCAGTTCAGGGGGGCCACGATCCAATGAGCAGTTCTTC. Translation: CASSSGGPRSNEQFF. The whole variable domain, remainder taken from reference TRBV28 and TRBJ2-1, is DVKVTQSSRYLVKRTGEKVFLECVQDMDHENMFWYRQDPGLGLRLIYFSYDVKMKEKGDIPEGYSVSREKKERFSLILESASTNQTSMYLCASSSGGPRSNEQFFGPGTRLTVL.

This rearrangement joins TRBV9 to TRBJ1-3; D remains unclear. Germline CDR1 is SGDLS and CDR2 is YYNGEE. The V end was cut by 0 bases, the J end by 8 bases, with 9 bases between. This CDR3 has 13 amino acids. This CDR3 reads CASSVGPGDTIYF. The CDR3, as DNA: TGTGCCAGCAGCGTAGGGCCCGGGGACACCATATATTTT.

The CDR3 here is CAISETRNTEAFF. The CDR3 DNA is TGTGCCATCAGTGAAACAAGGAACACTGAAGCTTTCTTT. The chain recombines TRBV10-3 with TRBJ1-1; D unresolved. Trimming took off 3 bases at V and 1 base at J, with 6 bases between the two ends. The CDR3 has 13 residues. Germline lookup yields CDR1 ENHRY and CDR2 SYGVKD.

J is TRBJ2-7 and V is TRBV15; the match to TRBD1 covers 8 bases. The CDR3 sequence is 14 residues long. The trim removed 0 bases at V and 5 bases at J, leaving 3 bases unmatched. CDR1 is LNHNV and CDR2 is YYDKDF in the germline V gene (reference sequence). In DNA form, the CDR3 reads TGTGCCACCAGCAGAGATCCGACAGGGGACGAGCAGTACTTC. Protein product: CATSRDPTGDEQYF.

The rearrangement joins TRBV19 to TRBJ2-2; D uncertain. The V and J ends lost 2 bases and 6 bases respectively, with 7 bases between them. The CDR3 loop spans 13 amino acids. The V gene's germline CDR1 is LNHDA and CDR2 SQIVND (reference sequence). The CDR3 region is CASSINTAGELFF. The CDR3 DNA reads as TGTGCCAGTAGTATAAATACGGCCGGGGAGCTGTTTTTT. Looking up the rest from reference TRBV19 and TRBJ2-2 gives the full variable domain: DGGITQSPKYLFRKEGQNVTLSCEQNLNHDAMYWYRQDPGQGLRLIYYSQIVNDFQKGDIAEGYSVSREKKESFPLTVTSAQKNPTAFYLCASSINTAGELFFGEGSRLTVL.

This clone occurred a few times. CDR3 coding DNA: TGTGCCAGCAGTTCCGGAGTTAATTCACCCCTCCACTTT. It yields the protein CASSSGVNSPLHF. The chain employs TRBV28 and TRBJ1-6; D is uncertain. The germline gives CDR1 MDHEN, CDR2 SYDVKM. V was pared by 4 bases and J by 6 bases, with 7 bases between. The CDR3 has 13 residues.

This clone was observed a handful of times. This sequence joins TRBV7-9 and TRBJ1-1, with 7 bases lining up with TRBD1. Germline values: CDR1 SEHNR, CDR2 FQNEAQ (reference sequence). CDR3 length: 12 amino acids. With 3 bases clipped from V and 7 bases from J, the junction kept 2 bases outside the gene matches. CDR3 sequence (DNA): TGTGCCAGCAGCTTGGGGACAGTTGAAGCTTTCTTT. It yields the protein CASSLGTVEAFF. The full variable domain, completed using reference TRBV7-9 and TRBJ1-1, is DTGVSQNPRHKITKRGQNVTFRCDPISEHNRLYWYRQTLGQGPEFLTYFQNEAQLEKSRLLSDRFSAERPKGSFSTLEIQRTEQGDSAMYLCASSLGTVEAFFGQGTRLTVV.

The chain's CDR3 is CASGEAAAVLQETQYF. The CDR3, as DNA: TGCGCCAGTGGCGAGGCGGCGGCAGTTTTACAAGAGACCCAGTACTTC. J is TRBJ2-5 and V is TRBV5-1, with D unresolved. The CDR3 length is 16 residues. Germline assignment: CDR1 SGHRS and CDR2 YFSETQ. V was cut by 8 bases and J by 2 bases, with 22 bases left in between.

The chain couples TRBV20-1 to TRBJ1-1; the match to TRBD1 covers 11 bases. J lost 12 bases, V lost 8 bases, and 8 bases had no gene match. CDR3 length: 11 amino acids. The germline gives CDR1 DFQATT, CDR2 SNEGSKA (reference sequence). For the CDR3, the DNA is TGCAGTCAAAGGGGGGACAGGGGGACTTTCTTT. Its protein product is CSQRGDRGTFF.

The chain links TRBV11-2 to TRBJ2-7; 7 bases line up with TRBD1. The junction had 12 bases not matched to a gene; V was cut back by 10 bases and J by 3 bases. Germline assignment: CDR1 SGHAT and CDR2 FQNNGV. There are 14 residues in the CDR3. CDR3 DNA sequence: TGTGCCACCGCGACCGAGGGGACAGTCTACGAGCAGTACTTC. Amino acid sequence: CATATEGTVYEQYF.

The V and J genes are TRBV4-1 and TRBJ1-6, with 10 bases that match TRBD1. Germline lookup yields CDR1 MGHRA and CDR2 YSYEKL. V was pared by 4 bases and J by 5 bases, with 11 bases of the junction left unmatched. The CDR3 totals 18 residues. CDR3 in DNA: TGCGCCAGCAGCCTGACAGGGGGCCCGGGCATCGATAATTCACCCCTCCACTTT. As protein: CASSLTGGPGIDNSPLHF.

This clone was observed once. The J gene is TRBJ2-3, the V gene TRBV19; no reliable D call. CDR3 length: 13 residues. Trimming stripped 5 bases from V and 2 bases from J, with 8 bases between. Looked up from germline, CDR1 is LNHDA and CDR2 is SQIVND (reference sequence). CDR3 coding DNA: TGTGCCAGTAGTGTGGAGCCCACAGATACGCAGTATTTT. This gives the protein CASSVEPTDTQYF. Supplemented by reference TRBV19 and TRBJ2-3, the full variable domain reads DGGITQSPKYLFRKEGQNVTLSCEQNLNHDAMYWYRQDPGQGLRLIYYSQIVNDFQKGDIAEGYSVSREKKESFPLTVTSAQKNPTAFYLCASSVEPTDTQYFGPGTRLTVL.

As regards this clone: A read error may produce the germline difference seen at one junction end. The chain couples TRBV18 to TRBJ2-7; 7 nucleotides agree with TRBD1. There are 12 residues in the CDR3. Germline lookup yields CDR1 KGHSH and CDR2 LQKENI. The CDR3 DNA reads as TGTGCCAGCTCACCTCGAGGACAGGATATCGCCTTC. Encoded protein: CASSPRGQDIAF.

The V gene is TRBV21-1, the J gene TRBJ2-7; TRBD1 was called by the table and not checked on the DNA. TRBV21-1 is classified as a pseudogene. This CDR3 contains 13 residues. For the CDR3, the DNA is TGTGCCAGCAGCAACCGGGACAACTACGAGCAGTACTTC. Translating it yields CASSNRDNYEQYF.